Presented here are 29 T cell receptor beta chains from one specimen sequenced in a study of PD-L1 blockade in urothelial cancer. Profiled with immunoSEQ multiplex PCR; TCRdb holds only in-frame clones, not every one. The repertoire consists of roughly 45,000 clones, with 87% occurring once and the leading ten covering under 9%. The sequencing used PBMCs, collected around atezolizumab (anti-PD-L1) treatment. These receptors all come from a man aged 55 to 70 with urothelial cancer.

This clone was observed a single time. A junction end diverges from the germline sequence, so it may reflect a read error. The chain joins TRBV7-7 to TRBJ1-1; D uncertain. Looked up from germline, CDR1 is SSHAT and CDR2 is FNYEAQ (reference sequence). CDR3 length: 13 residues. The CDR3 is CASSLQLNTEAFF. As DNA, the CDR3 is TGTGCTAGCAGCTTACAGTTGAACACTGAAGCTTTCTTT.

This clone was picked up a small number of times. This chain connects TRBV15 to TRBJ1-6; possibly TRBD1 for D (6 bases). This CDR3 has 13 residues. CDR1 LNHNV and CDR2 YYDKDF come from the germline V gene (reference sequence). V shed 9 bases and J shed 8 bases, with 14 bases lying between them. CDR3 loop: CATTSGVDSPLHF. In nucleotides, the CDR3 is TGTGCCACAACTTCAGGGGTCGATTCACCCCTCCACTTT.

This clone was seen only once. The rearrangement joins TRBV6-5 to TRBJ1-5, with 8 bases identical to TRBD1. V shed 6 bases, J shed 7 bases, and the junction held 8 bases outside the gene matches. Per germline, CDR1 MNHEY and CDR2 SVGAGI. This CDR3 is built from 14 residues. The CDR3 here is CASRSDRGAQPQHF. The CDR3 nucleotides are TGTGCCAGCAGATCAGACAGGGGCGCCCAGCCCCAGCATTTT.

The chain joins TRBV13 to TRBJ1-1; D is possibly TRBD1 (6 bases). Germline V gene lookup returns CDR1 PRHDT and CDR2 FYEKMQ (reference sequence). The CDR3 runs 16 residues. Trimming took 1 base from V and 4 from J, leaving 16 bases between them. The CDR3 here is CASSLDGRGSGTEAFF. In DNA form, the CDR3 reads TGTGCCAGCAGCTTAGACGGCAGGGGTTCGGGCACTGAAGCTTTCTTT.

Only a few counts were recorded for this clone. This sequence joins TRBV6-1 and TRBJ1-2; possibly TRBD1 for D (6 bases). Trimming removed 6 bases at V and 4 bases at J, with 15 bases between. The CDR3 is made up of 14 amino acids. From germline, CDR1 is MNHNS and CDR2 SASEGT. CDR3 loop: CASRVQGQVYGYTF. The CDR3 nucleotides are TGTGCCAGCAGAGTACAGGGCCAGGTCTATGGCTACACCTTC.

On this clone itself: Different DNA sequences within this sample yield the same CDR3. The chain recombines TRBV13 with TRBJ1-2; the D is unclear. The germline V gene encodes CDR1 PRHDT and CDR2 FYEKMQ (reference sequence). The CDR3 loop spans 15 amino acids. The V and J ends lost 2 bases and 3 bases respectively, with 13 bases between them. The DNA for the CDR3 is TGTGCCAGCAGCTTAATCGCCATGAGGGACTATGGCTACACCTTC. This translates into CASSLIAMRDYGYTF.

This chain connects TRBV6-4 to TRBJ1-1; D is perhaps TRBD1 (6 bases). Germline V gives CDR1 MRHNA, CDR2 SNTAGT. The CDR3 runs 13 residues. V dropped 5 bases and J dropped 2 bases, with 9 bases sitting between them. The CDR3 DNA is TGTGCCAGCAGTACGGACAGTAACACTGAAGCTTTCTTT. Protein: CASSTDSNTEAFF.

V gene TRBV19 combines with J gene TRBJ1-2; D is undetermined. Per the germline V gene, CDR1 is LNHDA and CDR2 is SQIVND (reference sequence). Trimming shortened V by 3 bases and J by 6 bases, and 14 bases separated the two germline ends. This CDR3 spans 14 amino acids. In DNA form, the CDR3 reads TGTGCCAGTAGTATTAGAAACAGTCGAGATGGCTACACCTTC. Amino acid sequence: CASSIRNSRDGYTF.

V usage is TRBV7-8 and J usage is TRBJ1-5, with 9 bases that match TRBD1. The germline V gene has CDR1 SGHVS and CDR2 FQNEAQ. The CDR3 is made up of 15 amino acids. J lost 6 bases, V lost 5 bases, and 8 bases had no gene match. The CDR3 DNA sequence: TGTGCCAGCAGCCCACCGGGACAGGGAGGTCAGCCCCAGCATTTT. It yields the protein CASSPPGQGGQPQHF.

The chain links TRBV4-2 to TRBJ2-1, with D perhaps TRBD2 (6 bases). CDR3 length: 11 residues. Germline assignment: CDR1 LGHNA and CDR2 YNFKEQ. V shed 3 bases and J shed 9 bases, with 6 bases lying between them. CDR3: CASSQGGEQFF. The DNA for the CDR3 is TGTGCCAGCAGCCAGGGGGGTGAGCAGTTCTTC.

V usage is TRBV11-3 and J usage is TRBJ2-5; TRBD2 matches 7 bases. Germline loops: CDR1 SGHNT, CDR2 YENEEA. CDR3 size: 16 residues. Unmatched junction bases numbered 11, after V lost 5 bases and J lost 2 bases. CDR3 amino acids: CASSKGASGAQETQYF. CDR3 DNA sequence: TGTGCCAGCAGCAAAGGGGCTAGCGGAGCACAAGAGACCCAGTACTTC.

The chain carries TRBV29-1 and TRBJ1-5, with D perhaps TRBD1 (6 bases). Per the germline V gene, CDR1 is SQVTM and CDR2 is ANQGSEA. The CDR3 covers 14 residues. V lost 4 bases and J 0 bases, leaving 10 bases between the germline ends. This chain's CDR3 is CSVGTVNSNQPQHF. The CDR3 DNA sequence: TGCAGCGTTGGGACAGTCAATAGCAATCAGCCCCAGCATTTT.

The V call is TRBV6-1, the J call TRBJ1-2; TRBD1 agrees at 8 bases. From germline, CDR1 is MNHNS and CDR2 SASEGT. J lost 4 bases, V lost 7 bases, and 8 bases had no gene match. This CDR3 is built from 14 residues. The CDR3 bases are TGTGCCAGCATCCGGGGGCAGGGGGCCTATGGCTACACCTTC. Its protein product is CASIRGQGAYGYTF.

This clone was counted only a few times. The chain recombines TRBV18 with TRBJ1-6; no reliable D call. The V end lost 1 base, the J end lost 5 bases, and 6 bases lay between the germline ends. Germline assignment: CDR1 KGHSH and CDR2 LQKENI. CDR3 length: 14 amino acids. CDR3 bases: TGTGCCAGCTCACCACGCCAGAATAATTCACCCCTCCACTTT. It specifies CASSPRQNNSPLHF.

The V and J genes are TRBV11-2 and TRBJ1-2; D may be TRBD1 (5 bases). CDR1 and CDR2 (germline): SGHAT, FQNNGV. The CDR3 consists of 13 residues. Trimming left V 4 bases short and J 5 bases short, with 11 bases between. The CDR3 DNA reads TGTGCCAGCAGCTCGCCGGGACTGTATGGCTACACCTTC. Translated: CASSSPGLYGYTF.

The chain employs TRBV9 and TRBJ2-5, with TRBD2 matching over 12 bases. Trimming removed 3 bases from V and 2 bases from J; junction bases left unmatched: 2. The CDR3 loop spans 15 amino acids. Germline V CDR1 and CDR2: SGDLS, YYNGEE. CDR3 region: CASSALAGGQETQYF. The CDR3 DNA sequence: TGTGCCAGCAGCGCCCTAGCGGGGGGGCAAGAGACCCAGTACTTC.

The chain combines TRBV10-3 with TRBJ2-5, with D tentatively TRBD2 (6 bases). The germline gives CDR1 ENHRY, CDR2 SYGVKD. This CDR3 has 15 amino acids. With 6 bases removed from V and 5 bases from J, the gap between germline ends came to 19 bases. The CDR3 region is CAISHGAGLTETQYF. CDR3 in DNA: TGTGCCATCAGCCATGGTGCGGGGCTTACGGAGACCCAGTACTTC.

The V gene is TRBV7-3, the J gene TRBJ2-1; 7 nucleotides agree with TRBD2. CDR3 length equals 14 residues. The V gene's germline CDR1 is SGHTA and CDR2 FQGTGA. Trimming at V came to 2 bases and at J to 6 bases, leaving 4 bases not matched to a gene. As DNA, the CDR3 is TGTGCCAGCAGCTTAGAGTTAGCGGGCAATGAGCAGTTCTTC. Residues: CASSLELAGNEQFF.

This sequence joins TRBV9 and TRBJ2-2; TRBD2 matches at 14 bases. This CDR3 spans 20 amino acids. The trim removed 3 bases at V and 4 bases at J, leaving 14 bases unmatched. Germline assignment: CDR1 SGDLS and CDR2 YYNGEE. The CDR3 loop reads CASSAQTGLAGGSITGELFF. The CDR3 nucleotides are TGTGCCAGCAGCGCCCAAACAGGACTAGCGGGGGGATCTATCACCGGGGAGCTGTTTTTT. The complete variable domain, with remaining parts taken from reference TRBV9 and TRBJ2-2, reads DSGVTQTPKHLITATGQRVTLRCSPRSGDLSVYWYQQSLDQGLQFLIQYYNGEERAKGNILERFSAQQFPDLHSELNLSSLELGDSALYFCASSAQTGLAGGSITGELFFGEGSRLTVL.

The chain has TRBV10-1 and TRBJ2-5; possible D gene TRBD1, 5 bases. This CDR3 is 14 amino acids long. V gave up 5 bases and J gave up 0 bases, with 10 bases separating them. CDR1 WNHNN and CDR2 SYGVQD come from the germline V gene (reference sequence). CDR3 residues: CASSPDRNQETQYF. The CDR3 DNA reads as TGCGCCAGCAGTCCTGACAGAAACCAAGAGACCCAGTACTTC.

The chain combines TRBV18 with TRBJ2-7, with D perhaps TRBD2 (6 bases). V was clipped by 5 bases and J by 3 bases, with 17 bases between them. Germline CDR1 reads KGHSH; CDR2 reads LQKENI. The CDR3 has 15 amino acids. As DNA, the CDR3 is TGTGCCAGCTCATTGAAGGGGCTGGAGGGCTACGAGCAGTACTTC. Amino acid sequence: CASSLKGLEGYEQYF.

The V gene is TRBV4-3, the J gene TRBJ1-3; D is uncertain. The ends were cut back, 0 bases at V and 5 bases at J, with 8 bases in the middle. The CDR3 is 14 amino acids. Germline V CDR1 and CDR2: LGHNA, YSLEER. The CDR3 DNA is TGCGCCAGCAGCCAAGATGCCGGGAGAAACACCATATATTTT. It codes for CASSQDAGRNTIYF.

The chain couples TRBV30 to TRBJ1-2; 7 bases agree with TRBD1. This CDR3 has 12 amino acids. With V trimmed by 0 bases and J by 8 bases, 3 bases remained unmatched. Germline CDR1 GTSNPN, CDR2 SVGIG (reference sequence). CDR3 protein: CAWSVGQPGYTF. In nucleotides, the CDR3 is TGTGCCTGGAGTGTGGGACAGCCGGGCTACACCTTC.

The chain uses TRBV6-6 and TRBJ1-2; no definite D call. Trimming stripped 2 bases from V and 8 bases from J, with 18 bases between. The CDR3 length is 15 residues. Germline CDR1 MNHNY, CDR2 SVGAGI (reference sequence). The CDR3 bases are TGTGCCAGCAGTTACCAGGACTGGACTTCGGGGGGCTACACCTTC. This codes for CASSYQDWTSGGYTF.

The CDR3 region is CASSESRQGNNYGYTF. Here the CDR3 DNA reads TGCGCCAGCAGTGAGTCGCGCCAGGGAAATAACTATGGCTACACCTTC. This chain connects TRBV10-1 to TRBJ1-2, with D possibly being TRBD1 (5 bases). V lost 0 bases and J 1 base, leaving 12 bases between the germline ends. The CDR3 has 16 amino acids. Germline V gene data show CDR1 as WNHNN and CDR2 as SYGVQD (reference sequence).

This clone was seen a handful of times. This sequence joins TRBV29-1 and TRBJ2-1, with 9 bases matching TRBD1. Germline CDR1 and CDR2: SQVTM and ANQGSEA. V dropped 2 bases and J dropped 4; count of bases not matched to a gene: 6. The CDR3 spans 15 residues. The CDR3 here is CSVEPDRGGYNEQFF. The CDR3 DNA is TGCAGCGTTGAACCCGACAGGGGGGGATACAATGAGCAGTTCTTC.

This clone appeared once. The rearrangement uses TRBV11-2 and TRBJ2-1; 7 bases agree with TRBD2. Losses at the gene ends were 5 bases for V and 6 bases for J; bases not matched to a gene: 10. The CDR3 runs 15 residues. Germline-derived CDR1 and CDR2 are SGHAT and FQNNGV. The CDR3 protein is CASSPTSAISNEQFF. CDR3 sequence (DNA): TGTGCCAGCAGCCCCACTAGCGCCATCTCCAATGAGCAGTTCTTC.

This chain uses TRBV15 with TRBJ1-6; D not resolved. The CDR3 is 15 amino acids. V gave up 1 base and J gave up 9 bases, with 13 bases separating them. Germline V lookup: CDR1 LNHNV, CDR2 YYDKDF (reference sequence). The CDR3 region is CATSRGYGNSSPLHF. The CDR3 DNA follows: TGTGCCACCAGCAGAGGCTACGGGAACAGTTCACCCCTCCACTTT.

The chain is built from TRBV7-3 and TRBJ1-3, with unresolved D. Trimming shortened V by 0 bases and J by 0 bases, and 6 bases separated the two germline ends. Germline lookup yields CDR1 SGHTA and CDR2 FQGTGA. CDR3 size: 15 residues. CDR3 region: CASSLTKSSGNTIYF. The CDR3 DNA sequence: TGTGCCAGCAGCTTAACTAAGAGCTCTGGAAACACCATATATTTT.